This record covers a single TCR beta chain. This specimen comes from a study of blood T cell repertoires in COVID-19. About the research overall: Both acute and convalescent COVID-19 samples were obtained from the United States, Italy and Spain. The analysed material was cDNA or gDNA that came from T cells, B-cell-depleted T cells, or PBMCs.

V gave up 10 bases and J gave up 1 base; unmatched junction bases: 6. The CDR3 is 13 amino acids. The germline V gene has CDR1 ENHRY and CDR2 SYGVKD. Per the original data handling: Amplified reference gene primers provided the basis for estimating nucleated cell counts. Method: immunoSEQ multiplex PCR; TCRdb's copy keeps in-frame clones and lacks some. That table is the source of V, J and clone size, and D and trimming were worked out from the DNA. The table has under 300,000 clones, 70% to 80% seen once; the top ten hold about 3.5%. This sequence was found in a woman of 80 years or more with acute or convalescent COVID-19. Sequenced material: peripheral blood. This sequence joins TRBV10-3 and TRBJ1-2, with 7 bases matching TRBD1. In nucleotides, the CDR3 is TGTGCCACCGCGGACAGGCTTAACTATGGCTACACCTTC. Translated, it gives CATADRLNYGYTF.